A single sample is the source of the 21 T cell receptor beta chains below, sequenced in a study of T-cell memory formation after mild COVID-19. TCRdb called the 5' RACE reads again in MiXCR, with one record for every CDR3 protein. Of about 250,000 distinct CDR3 sequences listed, over 15% are singletons. The specimen sequenced was PBMCs or a T cell subset sorted from them (not recorded which). These receptors all stem from a man aged 18 to 29 who had mild COVID-19 (a few samples of this study predate the infection). Cell type and time point are not known.

This clonotype was seen many times. The chain uses TRBV12-3 or TRBV12-4 and TRBJ1-1; perhaps TRBD1 as D (5 bases). V was shortened by 4 bases and J by 1 base, with 16 bases between the two germline ends. CDR3 length: 16 amino acids. In DNA, the CDR3 is TGTGCCAGCAGTTACCGGGACGGGTTGAAGAACACTGAAGCTTTCTTT. Residues: CASSYRDGLKNTEAFF.

The chain joins TRBV7-9 to TRBJ1-1; TRBD1 might be the D (6 bases). The CDR3 totals 12 residues. Deletions cut 4 bases from V and 5 bases from J, with 8 bases between. Germline-derived CDR1 and CDR2 are SEHNR and FQNEAQ (reference sequence). The CDR3 coding sequence is TGTGCCAGCAGCTACGGACAGACTGAAGCTTTCTTT. Translating it yields CASSYGQTEAFF.

V and J are TRBV25-1 and TRBJ1-2, with 7 bases aligning to TRBD1. The length of the CDR3 is 15 residues. Germline CDR1 reads MGHDK; CDR2 reads SYGVNS. V was pared by 4 bases and J by 4 bases, with 9 bases of the junction left unmatched. The CDR3 is CASSVPTGVGYGYTF. CDR3 DNA: TGTGCCAGCAGTGTGCCTACAGGGGTTGGCTATGGCTACACCTTC.

This clonotype came up a few times. The rearrangement uses TRBV7-9 and TRBJ2-5; 10 bases match TRBD2. The CDR3 consists of 15 residues. CDR1 is SEHNR, CDR2 FQNEAQ, per germline (reference sequence). V trimming: 4 bases; J trimming: 3 bases; junction bases outside the gene matches: 5. The chain's CDR3 is CASSSWTSGEETQYF. As DNA, the CDR3 is TGTGCCAGCAGCTCCTGGACTAGCGGAGAAGAGACCCAGTACTTC. The whole variable domain, filled in from reference TRBV7-9 and TRBJ2-5, reads DTGVSQNPRHKITKRGQNVTFRCDPISEHNRLYWYRQTLGQGPEFLTYFQNEAQLEKSRLLSDRFSAERPKGSFSTLEIQRTEQGDSAMYLCASSSWTSGEETQYFGPGTRLLVL.

This clonotype has only a few counts. The V call is TRBV6-5, the J call TRBJ2-7; D remains unclear. The CDR3 extends over 11 amino acids. Germline CDR1 is MNHEY and CDR2 is SVGAGI. V lost 5 bases, J lost 7 bases, and 9 bases lay in between. For the CDR3, the DNA is TGTGCCAGCAGTCAACAGAGGGAGCAGTACTTC. This gives the protein CASSQQREQYF.

The table lists this clonotype with a few counts. V gene TRBV10-3 combines with J gene TRBJ2-7; TRBD1 matches at 8 bases. V lost 4 bases to trimming and J lost 3 bases; unmatched junction nucleotides: 8. The CDR3 sequence is 15 residues long. Germline assignment: CDR1 ENHRY and CDR2 SYGVKD. The CDR3 DNA is TGTGCCATCAGTGGGAGACAGGGGTCACTCTACGAGCAGTACGTC. Protein sequence: CAISGRQGSLYEQYV.

The chain recombines TRBV6-5 with TRBJ1-1; 7 positions agree with TRBD1. Looked up from germline, CDR1 is MNHEY and CDR2 is SVGAGI. V shed 6 bases, J shed 10 bases, and the junction held 11 bases outside the gene matches. The CDR3 is 13 amino acids. CDR3 loop: CASSRTGFEGAFF. CDR3 nucleotide sequence: TGTGCCAGCAGCAGGACAGGATTTGAGGGAGCTTTCTTT.

This clonotype turned up a few times. The V and J genes are TRBV4-2 and TRBJ1-2; TRBD1 might be the D (5 bases). CDR1 and CDR2 (germline): LGHNA, YNFKEQ. V was shortened by 1 base and J by 8 bases, with 14 bases between the two germline ends. The CDR3 runs to 14 residues. The CDR3 sequence is CASSQGGSGLGYTF. For the CDR3, the DNA is TGTGCCAGCAGCCAAGGGGGGTCCGGACTGGGCTACACCTTC.

This clonotype was observed a handful of times. This chain connects TRBV7-2 to TRBJ1-3; D gene unclear. Trimming removed 0 bases from V and 6 bases from J, with 6 bases in between. CDR1 and CDR2 (germline): SGHTA, FQGNSA. CDR3 length: 13 amino acids. CDR3 amino acids: CASSLAAENTIYF. DNA of the CDR3: TGTGCCAGCAGCTTAGCGGCCGAAAACACCATATATTTT.

The CDR3 nucleotides are TGCAGCACTCAAAAGGATTCAGGGGCGAACACTGAAGCTTTCTTT. Translation gives CSTQKDSGANTEAFF. The chain recombines TRBV29-1 with TRBJ1-1, with D maybe TRBD1 (6 bases). Germline CDR1 and CDR2: SQVTM and ANQGSEA. V lost 8 bases to trimming and J lost 1 base, with 20 bases between them. The CDR3 is 15 residues long.

The chain combines TRBV6-5 with TRBJ1-1; a possible D gene is TRBD1 (6 bases). The germline V and J ends were trimmed by 2 bases and 1 base, with 14 bases remaining between them. Germline CDR1 and CDR2: MNHEY and SVGAGI. The CDR3 has 16 residues. CDR3 DNA sequence: TGTGCCAGCAGTTACGACGGGGGGCGGAGGAACACTGAAGCTTTCTTT. Translation gives CASSYDGGRRNTEAFF.

The V gene is TRBV6-2 or TRBV6-3, the J gene TRBJ1-5; TRBD1 is a possible D gene (6 bases). This CDR3 spans 12 amino acids. Per germline, CDR1 MNHEY and CDR2 SVGEGT. The V gene lost 7 bases and the J gene lost 10 bases, with 14 bases spanning the gap. CDR3 amino acids: CASKGGGGPQHF. In DNA form, the CDR3 reads TGTGCCAGCAAAGGAGGGGGGGGCCCCCAGCATTTT.

This clonotype was seen ten or more times. The chain is built from TRBV5-1 and TRBJ1-1; 8 positions match TRBD1. V was clipped by 4 bases and J by 4 bases; unmatched bases: 6. The V gene's germline CDR1 is SGHRS and CDR2 YFSETQ. The CDR3 totals 14 residues. Here the CDR3 reads CASSNTGGSTEAFF. CDR3 bases: TGCGCCAGCAGCAATACAGGGGGATCCACTGAAGCTTTCTTT.

The chain employs TRBV6-5 and TRBJ2-3; 11 bases are shared with TRBD2. CDR1 is MNHEY and CDR2 is SVGAGI in the germline V gene. V lost 4 bases and J lost 8; bases outside the gene matches: 8. This CDR3 spans 15 amino acids. The CDR3 protein is CASSSLAGGTGTQYF. The CDR3, as DNA: TGTGCCAGCAGTTCCCTAGCGGGGGGAACCGGTACGCAGTATTTT.

The V gene is TRBV5-1, the J gene TRBJ1-2; a weak D match, TRBD1 (6 bases). The CDR3 has 14 residues. In germline, CDR1 is SGHRS, CDR2 YFSETQ. Trimming removed 1 base at V and 7 bases at J, with 14 bases between. Here the CDR3 DNA reads TGCGCCAGCAGCTTGACGGGGGCTGATAGTGGCTACACCTTC. Encoded protein: CASSLTGADSGYTF.

This clonotype turned up a few times. The gene calls are TRBV6-6 and TRBJ1-4; weak D call: TRBD1 (6 bases). The CDR3 has 14 residues. The V end lost 0 bases, the J end lost 6 bases, and 8 bases lay between the germline ends. Germline V CDR1 and CDR2: MNHNY, SVGAGI (reference sequence). The CDR3 region has the DNA TGTGCCAGCAGTTACTCTGCAGGGGATGAAAAACTGTTTTTT. Its translation is CASSYSAGDEKLFF.

The sample holds many counts of this clonotype. The chain joins TRBV29-1 to TRBJ2-3; 9 bases are shared with TRBD2. The CDR3 loop spans 14 amino acids. V lost 5 bases to trimming and J lost 7 bases; unmatched junction nucleotides: 10. Per germline, CDR1 SQVTM and CDR2 ANQGSEA. In nucleotides, the CDR3 is TGCAGCGTTACCAGCGGGGGGACAAGAAATACGCAGTATTTT. It translates to CSVTSGGTRNTQYF.

V usage is TRBV6-5 and J usage is TRBJ2-4; D may be TRBD2 (6 bases). CDR3 length equals 13 residues. Looked up from germline, CDR1 is MNHEY and CDR2 is SVGAGI. With 6 bases removed from V and 6 bases from J, the gap between germline ends came to 12 bases. The CDR3 DNA reads TGTGCCAGCAGCGCCGGGGGAGGAAACATTCAGTACTTC. Its translation: CASSAGGGNIQYF.

This clonotype was counted ten times or more. The J gene is TRBJ2-1, the V gene TRBV5-1; 8 bases align to TRBD1. CDR1 and CDR2 from the germline V gene are SGHRS and YFSETQ. The length of the CDR3 is 15 residues. The ends lost 4 bases at V and 9 bases at J; junction bases unmatched: 12. CDR3 bases: TGCGCCAGCAGCCCCGGACAGGGCTTGTATGGTGAGCAGTTCTTC. As protein: CASSPGQGLYGEQFF.

This clonotype has only a few counts. V is TRBV7-9 and J is TRBJ2-4; no reliable D call. Germline CDR1 SEHNR, CDR2 FQNEAQ (reference sequence). V was cut by 5 bases and J by 1 base, with 18 bases left in between. The CDR3 runs 17 residues. This CDR3 reads CASSLGVRPTAKNIQYF. The CDR3 nucleotides are TGTGCCAGCAGCCTTGGGGTAAGGCCGACCGCCAAAAACATTCAGTACTTC. Complete variable domain (other parts from reference TRBV7-9 and TRBJ2-4): DTGVSQNPRHKITKRGQNVTFRCDPISEHNRLYWYRQTLGQGPEFLTYFQNEAQLEKSRLLSDRFSAERPKGSFSTLEIQRTEQGDSAMYLCASSLGVRPTAKNIQYFGAGTRLSVL.

This clonotype was seen more than once but under ten times. J is TRBJ1-2 and V is TRBV12-3 or TRBV12-4; 9 nucleotides align to TRBD1. This CDR3 has 14 amino acids. V lost 7 bases to trimming and J lost 8 bases; unmatched junction nucleotides: 11. The CDR3 nucleotides are TGTGCCAGCAACCTGGTACAGGGGGCGCAGGGCTACACCTTC. Translating gives CASNLVQGAQGYTF.